A single sample is the source of the 8 T cell receptor beta chains below, sequenced in a study of T cell responses to AZD1222 COVID-19 vaccine. Assay: immunoSEQ multiplex PCR; the TCRdb copy retains only in-frame clones and omits some. The table includes 140,000 to 150,000 clones, roughly 90% detected once. The sequencing here drew on peripheral blood, taken 28 days after the second dose of the MenACWY control vaccine. The origin of the receptors is an adult who received the MenACWY meningococcal vaccine as a control.

The V call is TRBV6-5, the J call TRBJ1-1, with a tentative D call TRBD1 (5 bases). CDR3 length: 14 amino acids. Germline CDR1 MNHEY, CDR2 SVGAGI. Trimming cost V 4 bases and J 6 bases, with 15 bases left between them. CDR3 region: CASSSPGSGAEAFF. CDR3 DNA: TGTGCCAGCAGTTCACCGGGGTCGGGGGCTGAAGCTTTCTTT.

This clone was seen a single time. The junction differs from germline at one of its ends, possibly a read error. The V and J genes are TRBV7-7 and TRBJ2-3; D gene uncertain. Germline CDR1 SSHAT, CDR2 FNYEAQ (reference sequence). This CDR3 comprises 13 residues. The CDR3 region is CASSQDGTDTQYF. CDR3 bases: TGTGCTAGCAGCCAGGACGGCACAGATACGCAGTATTTT.

Only a few counts were recorded for this clone. The chain employs TRBV5-1 and TRBJ1-2; D is unresolved. Germline CDR1 reads SGHRS; CDR2 reads YFSETQ. The ends were cut back, 0 bases at V and 6 bases at J, with 6 bases in the middle. CDR3 length: 12 residues. CDR3 DNA: TGCGCCAGCAGCTTGGAGGGAGATGGCTACACCTTC. Translating gives CASSLEGDGYTF.

The chain carries TRBV2 and TRBJ1-3, with D unclear. The CDR3 covers 15 residues. CDR1 SNHLY and CDR2 FYNNEI come from the germline V gene. Trimming stripped 6 bases from V and 0 bases from J, with 12 bases between. The CDR3 DNA reads TGTGCCAGCAGGTACAGACAATTCTCTGGAAACACCATATATTTT. Encoded protein: CASRYRQFSGNTIYF.

V and J are TRBV30 and TRBJ1-2, with D unclear. Trimming stripped 4 bases from V and 4 bases from J, with 7 bases between. The CDR3 contains 11 residues. Germline CDR1 is GTSNPN and CDR2 is SVGIG (reference sequence). CDR3 in DNA: TGTGCCTGGATAGAGGGCTATGGCTACACCTTC. It yields the protein CAWIEGYGYTF.

Many counts were recorded for this clone. CDR3 protein: CASSVYYSGANVLTF. CDR3 nucleotide sequence: TGTGCCAGCAGTGTTTACTATTCTGGGGCCAACGTCCTGACTTTC. V is TRBV2 and J is TRBJ2-6; D gene unclear. Germline V lookup: CDR1 SNHLY, CDR2 FYNNEI. The CDR3 length is 15 residues. Trimming stripped 4 bases from V and 1 base from J, with 8 bases between.

This chain links TRBV6-6 with TRBJ2-2, with TRBD1 matching 7 bases. CDR3 size: 15 residues. Per the germline V gene, CDR1 is MNHNY and CDR2 is SVGAGI (reference sequence). Unmatched junction bases numbered 3, after V lost 5 bases and J lost 0 bases. This CDR3 reads CASSPQGSNTGELFF. The CDR3 region has the DNA TGTGCCAGCAGTCCACAGGGGTCGAACACCGGGGAGCTGTTTTTT.

To note about this clone: Other DNA sequences from this sample encode an identical CDR3 as well. V is TRBV2 and J is TRBJ1-3, with a weak D call TRBD1 (6 bases). In germline, CDR1 is SNHLY, CDR2 FYNNEI. This CDR3 is 13 amino acids long. With 5 bases removed from V and 3 bases from J, the gap between germline ends came to 8 bases. The CDR3 DNA reads TGTGCCAGCAGTCGGGACATTGGAAACACCATATATTTT. It codes for CASSRDIGNTIYF.